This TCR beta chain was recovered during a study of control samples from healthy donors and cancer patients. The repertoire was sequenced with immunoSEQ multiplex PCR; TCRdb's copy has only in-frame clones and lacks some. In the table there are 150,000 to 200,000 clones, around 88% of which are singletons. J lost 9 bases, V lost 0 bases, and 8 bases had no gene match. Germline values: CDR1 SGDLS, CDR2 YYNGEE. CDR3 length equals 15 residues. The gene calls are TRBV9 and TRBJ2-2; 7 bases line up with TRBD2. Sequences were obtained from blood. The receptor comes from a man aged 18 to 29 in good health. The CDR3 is CASSVGGRGIRELFF. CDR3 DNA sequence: TGTGCCAGCAGCGTAGGAGGGAGGGGAATTAGGGAGCTGTTTTTT. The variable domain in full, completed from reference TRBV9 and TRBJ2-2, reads DSGVTQTPKHLITATGQRVTLRCSPRSGDLSVYWYQQSLDQGLQFLIQYYNGEERAKGNILERFSAQQFPDLHSELNLSSLELGDSALYFCASSVGGRGIRELFFGEGSRLTVL.